These 22 T cell receptor beta chains were all obtained from the same sample, sequenced in a study of cytomegalovirus exposure and HLA in healthy donors. The PCR made use of 60 Vbeta and 13 Jbeta primers. Method: immunoSEQ multiplex PCR; TCRdb's copy keeps in-frame clones and lacks some. Seen here are about 160,000 clones, 60% to 80% observed once, and the top ten hold 0.85% to 1%. The sequencing sample was made of PBMCs. The receptor set was obtained from a woman between 50 and 59 years old in good health and CMV-seropositive.

This clone was recorded a few times. The V call is TRBV10-1, the J call TRBJ1-4, with a weak D call TRBD1 (5 bases). Germline CDR1 and CDR2: WNHNN and SYGVQD (reference sequence). This CDR3 is built from 15 residues. Trimming took off 9 bases at V and 0 bases at J, with 14 bases between the two ends. The CDR3 spells CARGDRLATNEKLFF. DNA of the CDR3: TGCGCCAGGGGTGACAGATTGGCAACTAATGAAAAACTGTTTTTT.

The J gene is TRBJ1-2, the V gene TRBV14; the match to TRBD1 covers 8 bases. J was trimmed by 6 bases and V by 1 base; bases with no gene match: 16. This CDR3 comprises 18 residues. Germline CDR1 is SGHDN and CDR2 is FVKESK. The DNA for the CDR3 is TGTGCCAGCAGCCAAGTAATAATTTTGGACAGGGTTGTTCATGGCTACACCTTC. Translated, it gives CASSQVIILDRVVHGYTF.

The chain employs TRBV29-1 and TRBJ2-1; tentative D call: TRBD2 (5 bases). From germline, CDR1 is SQVTM and CDR2 ANQGSEA. The ends were cut back, 7 bases at V and 9 bases at J, with 10 bases in the middle. There are 10 residues in the CDR3. CDR3 region: CSDGSVEQFF. The CDR3 region has the DNA TGCAGCGATGGGAGCGTTGAGCAGTTCTTC.

This chain uses TRBV9 with TRBJ2-5, with 10 bases fitting TRBD2. Losses at the gene ends were 4 bases for V and 5 bases for J; bases not matched to a gene: 11. Germline V gives CDR1 SGDLS, CDR2 YYNGEE. The CDR3 runs to 16 residues. The CDR3 region is CASSPGSGGASETQYF. DNA for the CDR3: TGTGCCAGCAGCCCAGGGAGCGGGGGGGCCTCTGAGACCCAGTACTTC.

This clone was recorded a few times. CDR3 region: CAWSGLGSGANVLTF. As DNA, the CDR3 is TGTGCCTGGAGTGGACTTGGTTCTGGGGCCAACGTCCTGACTTTC. The chain employs TRBV30 and TRBJ2-6, with D unclear. V lost 1 base and J lost 1, with 8 bases in between. Germline CDR1 is GTSNPN and CDR2 is SVGIG (reference sequence). The CDR3 sequence is 15 residues long. The full variable domain, with the rest looked up from reference TRBV30 and TRBJ2-6, is SQTIHQWPATLVQPVGSPLSLECTVEGTSNPNLYWYRQAAGRGLQLLFYSVGIGQISSEVPQNLSASRPQDRQFILSSKKLLLSDSGFYLCAWSGLGSGANVLTFGAGSRLTVL.

V is TRBV21-1 and J is TRBJ1-4; the table names TRBD1, a call not compared with the DNA. TRBV21-1 is flagged as a pseudogene. The CDR3 has 17 residues. The chain's CDR3 is CASSQQDERATNEKLFF. The CDR3 region has the DNA TGTGCCAGCAGCCAACAGGACGAGCGTGCAACTAATGAAAAACTGTTTTTT.

CDR3 bases: TGTGCCACCCACTCCGGGGGTCTTTACAATGAGCAGTTCTTC. Amino acids: CATHSGGLYNEQFF. V is TRBV7-8 and J is TRBJ2-1, with D maybe TRBD2 (6 bases). The CDR3 sequence is 14 residues long. Looked up from germline, CDR1 is SGHVS and CDR2 is FQNEAQ. Trimming shortened V by 10 bases and J by 4 bases, and 17 bases separated the two germline ends.

The chain combines TRBV4-3 with TRBJ2-1, with D tentatively TRBD1 (6 bases). The CDR3 extends over 15 amino acids. Trimming stripped 8 bases from V and 6 bases from J, with 20 bases between. The germline gives CDR1 LGHNA, CDR2 YSLEER. The CDR3 DNA follows: TGCGCCAGCTCCCAGGGGATAAGGGTTGTCAATGAGCAGTTCTTC. This translates into CASSQGIRVVNEQFF.

The chain has TRBV6-4 and TRBJ2-5; 10 bases line up with TRBD1. Germline V gene lookup returns CDR1 MRHNA and CDR2 SNTAGT. The CDR3 sequence is 14 residues long. V trimming: 11 bases; J trimming: 4 bases; junction bases outside the gene matches: 10. Here the CDR3 DNA reads TGTGCCGGGGGACAGGGGCGCTTTCGAGAGACCCAGTACTTC. It is translated as CAGGQGRFRETQYF.

This clone was detected only a few times. The J gene is TRBJ1-2, the V gene TRBV6-1, with D possibly matching TRBD1 (6 bases). The CDR3 has 14 amino acids. Germline CDR1 MNHNS, CDR2 SASEGT. Trimming removed 2 bases at V and 8 bases at J, with 15 bases between. CDR3 coding DNA: TGTGCCAGCAGTGAATCCTGGGCAGGGGAGGGCTACACCTTC. This encodes CASSESWAGEGYTF.

V gene TRBV5-4 combines with J gene TRBJ2-1, with TRBD2 identical over 14 bases. Germline lookup yields CDR1 SGHNT and CDR2 YYREEE (reference sequence). This CDR3 is built from 18 residues. The J segment lost 1 base and the V segment lost 5 bases, leaving 8 bases of the junction unmatched. CDR3 sequence: CASSSPGLAGASYNEQFF. The CDR3 DNA reads TGTGCCAGCAGTTCCCCGGGACTAGCGGGAGCGTCCTACAATGAGCAGTTCTTC.

This chain joins TRBV2 and TRBJ1-4, with D perhaps TRBD1 (5 bases). The CDR3 is 14 amino acids. CDR1 is SNHLY and CDR2 is FYNNEI in the germline V gene. The V end lost 3 bases, the J end lost 1 base, and 6 bases lay between the germline ends. The CDR3: CASSEGLTNEKLFF. Written as DNA, the CDR3 is TGTGCCAGCAGTGAGGGGCTAACTAATGAAAAACTGTTTTTT.

The genes are TRBV5-1 and TRBJ2-6; D ambiguous. V was cut by 2 bases and J by 4 bases, with 4 bases left in between. The V gene's germline CDR1 is SGHRS and CDR2 YFSETQ. The CDR3 is 13 amino acids. Written as DNA, the CDR3 is TGCGCCAGCAGCTTAGAGGGGGCCAACGTCCTGACTTTC. Translation gives CASSLEGANVLTF.

The V gene is TRBV18, the J gene TRBJ1-5; 8 bases line up with TRBD1. V trimming: 2 bases; J trimming: 2 bases; junction bases outside the gene matches: 5. Germline lookup yields CDR1 KGHSH and CDR2 LQKENI. This CDR3 has 16 amino acids. In DNA, the CDR3 is TGTGCCAGCTCACCATTTGAGGGACAGGGCAATCAGCCCCAGCATTTT. Protein: CASSPFEGQGNQPQHF.

The chain has TRBV28 and TRBJ2-7; a weak D match, TRBD2 (7 bases). This CDR3 is 14 amino acids long. Trimming removed 7 bases from V and 5 bases from J, with 18 bases in between. Per the germline V gene, CDR1 is MDHEN and CDR2 is SYDVKM. The CDR3 DNA follows: TGTGCCAGCACCCCGGGGGGCCGGACCCACGAGCAGTACTTC. This encodes CASTPGGRTHEQYF. Together with reference TRBV28 and TRBJ2-7, the CDR3 gives the full variable domain: DVKVTQSSRYLVKRTGEKVFLECVQDMDHENMFWYRQDPGLGLRLIYFSYDVKMKEKGDIPEGYSVSREKKERFSLILESASTNQTSMYLCASTPGGRTHEQYFGPGTRLTVT.

The V and J genes are TRBV7-2 and TRBJ2-3, with D perhaps TRBD1 (6 bases). CDR1 is SGHTA, CDR2 FQGNSA, per germline. V was shortened by 4 bases and J by 5 bases, with 10 bases between the two germline ends. This CDR3 contains 13 residues. The CDR3 bases are TGTGCCAGCAGCTCGCGCAGGGGAGATACGCAGTATTTT. Translation gives CASSSRRGDTQYF.

In this sample, this clone turned up a few times. This CDR3 is CASSEEPGGLLAANTDTQYF. CDR3 nucleotides: TGTGCCAGCAGTGAAGAACCGGGGGGGCTCCTAGCGGCTAACACAGATACGCAGTATTTT. The V call is TRBV6-1, the J call TRBJ2-3; 8 bases agree with TRBD2. CDR3 length: 20 amino acids. V was clipped by 1 base and J by 2 bases; unmatched bases: 17. CDR1 is MNHNS, CDR2 SASEGT, per germline.

This clone was counted between two and nine times. CDR3 in amino acids: CASSYTTGTQETQYF. Here the CDR3 DNA reads TGCGCCAGCAGCTATACGACAGGGACCCAAGAGACCCAGTACTTC. The chain combines TRBV5-1 with TRBJ2-5; 7 bases are shared with TRBD1. The V and J ends lost 3 bases and 1 base, in that order; junction bases with no gene match: 6. This CDR3 has 15 residues. CDR1 and CDR2 (germline): SGHRS, YFSETQ. Together with reference TRBV5-1 and TRBJ2-5, the CDR3 gives the full variable domain: KAGVTQTPRYLIKTRGQQVTLSCSPISGHRSVSWYQQTPGQGLQFLFEYFSETQRNKGNFPGRFSGRQFSNSRSEMNVSTLELGDSALYLCASSYTTGTQETQYFGPGTRLLVL.

This chain uses TRBV15 with TRBJ2-3, with D maybe TRBD2 (6 bases). Germline V gene lookup returns CDR1 LNHNV and CDR2 YYDKDF (reference sequence). CDR3 length equals 14 residues. V dropped 4 bases and J dropped 2 bases, with 10 bases sitting between them. The CDR3 coding sequence is TGTGCCACCAGCAATAGCGGTGACACAGATACGCAGTATTTT. This sequence encodes CATSNSGDTDTQYF.

DNA of the CDR3: TGTGCCAGCAGCGTAGAGGGGATGGGTCAGCCCCAGCATTTT. This encodes CASSVEGMGQPQHF. The chain employs TRBV9 and TRBJ1-5; D possibly corresponds to TRBD1 (5 bases). Germline V gives CDR1 SGDLS, CDR2 YYNGEE. V lost 0 bases and J 6 bases, leaving 10 bases between the germline ends. The CDR3 extends over 14 amino acids.

The chain combines TRBV5-1 with TRBJ2-5, with a tentative D call TRBD2 (5 bases). The CDR3 runs to 14 residues. Germline-derived CDR1 and CDR2 are SGHRS and YFSETQ. V lost 4 bases and J lost 5, with 15 bases in between. As DNA, the CDR3 is TGCGCCAGCAGCAAGGACTCCCTGGTGGAGACCCAGTACTTC. As protein: CASSKDSLVETQYF.

J is TRBJ2-5 and V is TRBV5-4, with D possibly being TRBD1 (6 bases). The DNA end lines up better with TRBJ2-7; the J call may be wrong. The germline V gene encodes CDR1 SGHNT and CDR2 YYREEE (reference sequence). CDR3 length equals 13 residues. The CDR3 loop reads CASSVQGSYEQYF. In DNA, the CDR3 is TGTGCCAGCAGCGTACAGGGCTCCTACGAGCAGTACTTC.